This T cell receptor beta chain was observed in a study of shared clonotypes between healthy human individuals. Researchers partitioned CD4+ cells into CD45RA+ naive and CD45RA-negative memory subsets. Study outcomes and limitations: What rarefaction showed was incomplete sorted-subset sequencing despite large depth. The study found approximately 5% of naive CD4 clonotypes shared across four donors.

The DNA input per sorted-subset replicate PCR was roughly 0.2 ug, corresponding to tens of thousands of T cell genomes. TCRdb keeps only in-frame clones here, not all; method: immunoSEQ multiplex PCR. The sample lists around 2.5 million clones, more than 85% seen once, with approximately 0.36% in the top ten. Germline lookup yields CDR1 SNHLY and CDR2 FYNNEI. The CDR3 spans 17 residues. The ends lost 6 bases at V and 1 base at J; junction bases unmatched: 12. Remarks on this clone: Its antigen is not known.

The chain recombines TRBV2 with TRBJ1-1; 9 bases match TRBD1. Sequenced: naive CD4+ T cells from PBMCs. The subset here: CD45RA+ positively selected. The sequence derives from a young man in good health. Some clones in this sample may be carry-over from other donors' samples. The CDR3: CASRHRGPRVWNTEAFF. CDR3 DNA: TGTGCCAGCAGGCACAGGGGGCCGAGAGTCTGGAACACTGAAGCTTTCTTT.